This section outlines one T cell receptor (beta chain) sequence together with its context. No antigen is known for it. Germline loops: CDR1 WNHNN, CDR2 SYGVQD (reference sequence). The CDR3 totals 14 residues. The V gene lost 8 bases and the J gene lost 7 bases, with 15 bases spanning the gap. The sample is drawn from a study of T cell responses to AZD1222 COVID-19 vaccine. Study-level results: The sample set comprised mostly white British donors with more females, and clonal diversity was possibly underestimated. Spike-wide coverage was observed for vaccine-associated CD4 TCRs, with dominant responses at 160-218 and 743-854.

Produced via immunoSEQ multiplex PCR; TCRdb's table is partial and in-frame only. The table shows under 150,000 clones, with roughly 92% occurring only once. The chain uses TRBV10-1 and TRBJ1-6, with D possibly TRBD1 on 5 matching bases. Here the sequenced sample was peripheral blood, taken 28 days after the second AZD1222 dose. The source of this sequence is an adult who received the AZD1222 COVID-19 vaccine. CDR3 loop: CASLIRGKNSPLHF. In nucleotides, the CDR3 is TGCGCCAGCCTAATAAGGGGAAAGAATTCACCCCTCCACTTT.